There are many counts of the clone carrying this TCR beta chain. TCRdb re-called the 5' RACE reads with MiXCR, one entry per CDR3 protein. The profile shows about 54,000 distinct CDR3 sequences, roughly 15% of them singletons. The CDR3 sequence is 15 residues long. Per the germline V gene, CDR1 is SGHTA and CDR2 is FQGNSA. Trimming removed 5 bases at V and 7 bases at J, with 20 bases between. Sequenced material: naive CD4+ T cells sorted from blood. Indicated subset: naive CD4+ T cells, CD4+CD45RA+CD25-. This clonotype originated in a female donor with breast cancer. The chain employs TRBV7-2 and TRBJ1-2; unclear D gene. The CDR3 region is CASSVRAALTGGYTF. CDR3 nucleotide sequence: TGTGCCAGCAGCGTAAGGGCGGCGCTTACGGGTGGCTACACCTTC.